This is a list of T cell receptor beta chains from one sample in a study of technical replicates of blood from a handful of donors. The method was immunoSEQ multiplex PCR; TCRdb's version includes in-frame clones alone and lacks a portion of them. The repertoire includes around 73,000 clones, 90% of them detected once, and about 4.5% sits in the top ten. Sequencing was carried out using PBMCs. Receptors originate from a human donor in good health. Some clones in this sample may be carry-over from other donors' samples. Each CDR3 is given with its conserved first and last residue. The D gene is left open where the match is weak. Size values are once, few and many counts, or a class for expanded clones, and some rows have none.

>.|TRBV19|TRBJ2-2|.
CASSWTSGELFF
TGTGCCAGTAGTTGGACTTCCGGGGAGCTGTTTTTT
>.|TRBV5-4|TRBJ2-2|TRBD2
CASSLATSGTNTGELFF
TGTGCCAGCAGCTTGGCAACTAGCGGAACGAACACCGGGGAGCTGTTTTTT
>.|TRBV4-2|TRBJ2-2|TRBD2
CASSPVSGGVNTGELFF
TGTGCCAGCAGCCCTGTTAGCGGGGGGGTTAACACCGGGGAGCTGTTTTTT
>.|TRBV5-1|TRBJ2-7|.
CASSLGRGLFSYEQYF
TGCGCCAGCAGCCTCGGGAGGGGGCTATTCTCCTACGAGCAGTACTTC
>.|TRBV6-5|TRBJ1-1|.
CASSFQVPSTEAFF
TGTGCCAGCTCCTTCCAGGTACCAAGCACTGAAGCTTTCTTT
>.|TRBV7-3|TRBJ2-5|TRBD1
CASSLTGGFQETQYF
TGTGCCAGCAGCTTGACAGGGGGGTTCCAAGAGACCCAGTACTTC
>.|TRBV4-3|TRBJ2-5|.
CASSQVGGVGTQYF
TGCGCCAGCAGCCAAGTCGGGGGAGTGGGGACCCAGTACTTC
>.|TRBV5-4|TRBJ1-1|.
CASSAASTEAFF
TGTGCCAGCAGCGCCGCGAGCACTGAAGCTTTCTTT
>.|TRBV5-1|TRBJ1-1|.
CASSFATGVDTEAFF
TGCGCCAGCAGCTTCGCGACAGGAGTGGACACTGAAGCTTTCTTT
>few|TRBV5-8|TRBJ2-7|TRBD2
CASSLLSVASGIKGSYEQYF
TGTGCCAGCAGCTTACTCTCGGTTGCTAGCGGAATCAAGGGGTCCTACGAGCAGTACTTC
>.|TRBV6-5|TRBJ1-1|.
CASSYSITPGTEAFF
TGTGCCAGCAGTTACTCGATCACCCCGGGGACTGAAGCTTTCTTT
>once|TRBV9|TRBJ2-1|TRBD2
CASSAGTRDNEQFF
TGTGCCAGCAGCGCCGGGACTAGAGACAATGAGCAGTTCTTC
>.|TRBV5-1|TRBJ2-1|TRBD1
CASSLTWTGSDLYYNEQFF
TGCGCCAGCAGCTTGACCTGGACAGGGTCCGATTTATATTACAATGAGCAGTTCTTC
>.|TRBV4-2|TRBJ2-5|TRBD2
CASSQERGSGKETQYF
TGTGCCAGCAGCCAAGAACGGGGTAGCGGGAAAGAGACCCAGTACTTC
>.|TRBV30|TRBJ2-1|.
CAWSPLVSYNEQFF
TGTGCCTGGAGTCCGCTAGTCTCCTACAATGAGCAGTTCTTC
>once|TRBV7-2|TRBJ2-3|.
CASSLTGLGDTQYF
TGTGCCAGCAGCTTGACGGGTTTGGGAGATACGCAGTATTTT
>.|TRBV7-2|TRBJ1-2|.
CASSPDSNYGYTF
TGTGCCAGCAGCCCGGACAGTAACTATGGCTACACCTTC
>.|TRBV6-1|TRBJ1-5|TRBD1
CASSEGTGGRQPQHF
TGTGCCAGCAGTGAAGGGACAGGGGGTCGTCAGCCCCAGCATTTT
>.|TRBV30|TRBJ2-1|.
CAWSEAGPGGNEQFF
TGTGCCTGGAGTGAAGCAGGTCCTGGGGGGAATGAGCAGTTCTTC
>.|TRBV12-5|TRBJ2-1|TRBD2
CASVPISGAAYNEQFF
TGTGCTAGTGTTCCTATTAGCGGGGCCGCCTACAATGAGCAGTTCTTC
>.|TRBV5-1|TRBJ2-5|.
CASSLGPSEETQYF
TGCGCCAGCAGCTTGGGGCCTAGCGAAGAGACCCAGTACTTC
>once|TRBV7-2|TRBJ2-1|.
CASSLGSGVIEGEQFF
TGTGCCAGCAGCTTAGGATCTGGGGTTATCGAGGGTGAGCAGTTCTTC
>few|TRBV25-1|TRBJ1-1|.
CASSDRGGNTEAFF
TGTGCCAGCAGTGATCGGGGGGGGAACACTGAAGCTTTCTTT
>.|TRBV25-1|TRBJ1-1|.
CASSPHEGFAEAFF
TGTGCCAGCAGTCCTCACGAGGGTTTCGCTGAAGCTTTCTTT
>.|TRBV7-2|TRBJ2-7|.
CASSPGMGSEQYF
TGTGCCAGCAGCCCTGGGATGGGGAGCGAGCAGTACTTC
>.|TRBV5-1|TRBJ1-6|.
CASSLVQTGGNNSPLHF
TGCGCCAGCAGCTTGGTCCAGACTGGCGGCAATAATTCACCCCTCCACTTT
>.|TRBV5-4|TRBJ2-6|.
CASSLERAGANVLTF
TGTGCCAGCAGCTTGGAGAGGGCTGGGGCCAACGTCCTGACTTTC
>.|TRBV5-4|TRBJ2-7|TRBD2
CASSLTGPSGRTVYEQYF
TGTGCCAGCAGCTTGACCGGTCCTAGCGGGAGGACTGTCTACGAGCAGTACTTC
>.|TRBV6-6|TRBJ2-7|TRBD2
CASRIGGSSYEQYF
TGTGCCAGCAGAATCGGGGGGAGCTCCTACGAGCAGTACTTC
>large|TRBV7-9|TRBJ2-1|TRBD2
CASSYRKTSGRSSYNEQFF
TGTGCCAGCAGCTACCGGAAAACTAGCGGGCGTAGCTCCTACAATGAGCAGTTCTTC
>.|TRBV13|TRBJ2-7|TRBD2
CASSARLAGMYEQYF
TGTGCCAGCAGCGCCCGACTAGCGGGTATGTACGAGCAGTACTTC
>.|TRBV9|TRBJ2-1|.
CASSVGGLSPGQFF
TGTGCCAGCAGCGTAGGGGGGCTAAGCCCGGGGCAGTTCTTC
>once|TRBV18|TRBJ2-1|TRBD2
CASSPAAAGGPNEQFF
TGTGCCAGCTCACCGGCCGCCGCGGGGGGACCCAATGAGCAGTTCTTC
>.|TRBV19|TRBJ2-1|.
CASSISSSYNEQFF
TGTGCCAGTAGTATTTCCAGCTCCTACAATGAGCAGTTCTTC
>few|TRBV30|TRBJ1-2|.
CAWLGLSPLYGYTF
TGTGCCTGGCTTGGGCTATCCCCCCTCTATGGCTACACCTTC
>.|TRBV2|TRBJ1-3|TRBD1
CASRGQGTYSGNTIYF
TGTGCCAGCAGGGGACAGGGGACCTACTCTGGAAACACCATATATTTT
>once|TRBV2|TRBJ1-5|TRBD1
CASREGRDRGAQPQHF
TGTGCCAGCAGAGAGGGTCGGGACAGGGGGGCTCAGCCCCAGCATTTT
>.|TRBV7-9|TRBJ2-5|.
CASSQDSSFGTQYF
TGTGCCAGCAGCCAGGACAGCTCATTTGGGACCCAGTACTTC
>.|TRBV7-9|TRBJ2-1|TRBD2
CASSLSGGAYNEQFF
TGTGCCAGCAGCTTGAGCGGGGGTGCCTACAATGAGCAGTTCTTC
>.|TRBV11-1|TRBJ2-3|TRBD1
CASSWTGASTDTQYF
TGTGCCAGCAGCTGGACAGGGGCAAGCACAGATACGCAGTATTTT
>.|TRBV19|TRBJ2-1|TRBD1
CASSNPGQGDNEQFF
TGTGCCAGTAGTAATCCGGGACAGGGGGACAATGAGCAGTTCTTC
>.|TRBV5-1|TRBJ1-6|TRBD1
CASSYGQGNSPLHF
TGCGCCAGCAGCTACGGACAGGGAAATTCACCCCTCCACTTT
>.|TRBV4-3|TRBJ1-5|.
CASARTVFEPQHF
TGCGCCAGCGCCCGGACAGTTTTTGAGCCCCAGCATTTT